This T cell receptor beta chain was profiled in a study of early stage breast cancer tumors. Whole-study context: Invasive lobular carcinomas made up about 35% of the 12 ER+/PR+/HER2- tumors.

The CDR3 runs to 17 residues. Germline assignment: CDR1 SGHVS and CDR2 FQNEAQ. With V trimmed by 1 base and J by 0 bases, 6 bases remained unmatched. About 18-50 mg of tumor tissue was diced per sample. Assay used: immunoSEQ multiplex PCR; TCRdb lists only in-frame clones, some missing. The data show 2,500 to 3,500 clones, 64% seen once. Study-wide results and caveats: Enriched TCRB sequences shared across patients were mostly commonly generated sequences. Blood repertoires resembled normal breast more than tumor.

Details on this clone: No antigen is known for it.

This clonotype was sampled from a person between 35 and 49 years old with breast cancer. This chain links TRBV7-8 with TRBJ1-3; 7 positions match TRBD1. Sequenced sample: breast tumor tissue. The CDR3 coding sequence is TGTGCCAGCAGCTTAGGGTGGACAGGCAGCTCTGGAAACACCATATATTTT. Translation: CASSLGWTGSSGNTIYF. The full variable domain, with the rest looked up from reference TRBV7-8 and TRBJ1-3, is GAGVSQSPRYKVAKRGQDVALRCDPISGHVSLFWYQQALGQGPEFLTYFQNEAQLDKSGLPSDRFFAERPEGSVSTLKIQRTQQEDSAVYLCASSLGWTGSSGNTIYFGEGSWLTVV.